This T cell receptor (beta chain) was sequenced for a study of identical twins. Study-wide results and limits: Zero-insertion analyses might be partly confounded by invariant T cells like MAIT and iNKT.

Addition of a universal primer site occurred through template switching, and cDNA carried unique molecular identifiers. TCRdb called the 5' RACE reads again in MiXCR, with one record for every CDR3 protein. Of about 520,000 distinct CDR3 sequences detected, about 20% appear once; the ten largest clones hold around 0.9%. In its sample, this clonotype was seen a few times. Its antigen is unidentified. A further study also used this sample, focusing on T cells expressing NK-cell markers.

Input material: CD4+ T cells sorted from blood. The receptor was isolated from a woman between 18 and 29 years old in good health.

The CDR3 reads CSGGTNEKLFF. The DNA of the CDR3 is TGCAGCGGGGGGACTAATGAAAAACTGTTTTTT. The rearrangement links TRBV29-1 to TRBJ1-4, with a possible D match to TRBD1 (5 bases). The CDR3 totals 11 residues. The germline V and J ends were trimmed by 7 bases and 2 bases, with 5 bases remaining between them. CDR1 is SQVTM, CDR2 ANQGSEA, per germline.